This is a list of T cell receptor beta chains from one sample in a study of cytomegalovirus exposure and HLA in healthy donors. TCRdb keeps only in-frame clones here, not all; method: immunoSEQ multiplex PCR. The sample lists 160,000 or so clones, roughly nine tenths seen once, with approximately 2.4% in the top ten. Sequences were obtained from PBMCs. These receptors originate from a man between 18 and 29 years old in good health and CMV-seropositive. Each CDR3 is given with its conserved first and last residue. D genes are given only for firm matches. Expanded clones are given a class, and other clones once, few, many or no size at all.

>13|TRBJ2-7|TRBV4-1|NA|NA
CASSLGRFGEQYF
TGCGCCAGCAGCCTGGGCAGATTTGGCGAGCAGTACTTC
>13|TRBJ1-2|TRBV12-5|NA|NA
CASGLGPNYGYTF
TGTGCTAGTGGTTTGGGGCCGAACTATGGCTACACCTTC
>19|TRBJ2-6|TRBV23-1|once|TRBD2
CASSQSNAGAFSGANVLTF
TGCGCCAGCAGTCAATCGAACGCGGGAGCTTTCTCTGGGGCCAACGTCCTGACTTTC
>14|TRBJ1-2|TRBV7-9|few|NA
CASSHSGQSYGYTF
TGTGCCAGCAGCCACAGTGGACAGAGCTATGGCTACACCTTC
>11|TRBJ1-2|TRBV6-1|NA|TRBD1
CATTGGYGYTF
TGTGCCACGACAGGGGGCTATGGCTACACCTTC
>12|TRBJ1-2|TRBV2|NA|NA
CASSEVSYGYTF
TGTGCCAGCAGTGAAGTCAGCTATGGCTACACCTTC
>18|TRBJ2-6|TRBV27|NA|TRBD2
CASSLVSGGASGANVLTF
TGTGCCAGCAGTTTAGTTAGCGGGGGGGCCTCTGGGGCCAACGTCCTGACTTTC
>14|TRBJ1-4|TRBV29-1|NA|NA
CSGSVGGVGEKLFF
TGCAGCGGCAGCGTGGGTGGTGTTGGTGAAAAACTGTTTTTT
>14|TRBJ2-1|TRBV9|NA|NA
CASSVVWRGNEQFF
TGTGCCAGCAGCGTAGTCTGGCGGGGTAATGAGCAGTTCTTC
>11|TRBJ2-7|TRBV9|NA|TRBD2
CASSVMGLAGF
TGTGCCAGCAGCGTGATGGGGCTAGCGGGATTC
>12|TRBJ1-3|TRBV5-4|NA|NA
CAARGSGNTIYF
TGTGCCGCCAGGGGCTCTGGAAACACCATATATTTT
>13|TRBJ1-6|TRBV6-1|NA|TRBD1
CASRTGVNSPLHF
TGTGCCAGCAGGACAGGGGTTAATTCACCCCTCCACTTT
>18|TRBJ1-5|TRBV27|NA|NA
CASKTLNPAGAFNQPQHF
TGTGCCAGCAAAACCTTGAATCCCGCAGGGGCGTTTAATCAGCCCCAGCATTTT
>15|TRBJ2-1|TRBV9|NA|TRBD2
CASSLLAGVGNEQFF
TGTGCCAGCAGCCTCCTAGCGGGAGTGGGGAATGAGCAGTTCTTC
>16|TRBJ2-7|TRBV28|NA|NA
CASSFERGGSYYEQYF
TGTGCCAGCAGTTTTGAGCGTGGAGGATCCTACTACGAGCAGTACTTC
>11|TRBJ2-7|TRBV5-6|once|NA
CASTNFYEQYF
TGTGCCAGCACCAACTTCTACGAGCAGTACTTC
>16|TRBJ1-3|TRBV28|NA|NA
CASTRGGGGSGNTIYF
TGTGCCAGTACGAGGGGGGGCGGAGGTTCCGGAAACACCATATATTTT
>16|TRBJ1-2|TRBV28|few|NA
CASSITLQGSFYGYTF
TGTGCCAGCAGTATCACGCTCCAGGGGAGCTTCTATGGCTACACCTTC
>12|TRBJ1-2|TRBV6-6|few|NA
CASSSGQYGYTF
TGTGCCAGCAGCTCAGGGCAGTATGGCTACACCTTC
>15|TRBJ1-3|TRBV5-6|few|NA
CASSAGSFSGNTIYF
TGTGCCAGCAGCGCCGGGAGTTTCTCTGGAAACACCATATATTTT
>15|TRBJ2-3|TRBV5-6|NA|NA
CASSLAVGSTDTQYF
TGTGCCAGCAGCTTGGCCGTGGGCAGCACAGATACGCAGTATTTT
>16|TRBJ2-3|TRBV29-1|NA|TRBD2
CSAPFGTSGITDTQYF
TGCAGCGCGCCATTTGGGACTAGCGGGATCACAGATACGCAGTATTTT
>14|TRBJ2-1|TRBV6-1|NA|TRBD2
CASLALAGGLEQFF
TGTGCCAGCCTGGCACTAGCGGGAGGGCTTGAGCAGTTCTTC
>13|TRBJ1-2|TRBV7-2|NA|NA
CASSFKQAYGYTF
TGTGCCAGCAGCTTCAAGCAGGCGTATGGCTACACCTTC
>16|TRBJ2-3|TRBV6-8|NA|NA
CASSFPPSDGTDTQYF
TGTGCCAGCAGTTTTCCGCCTAGCGACGGCACAGATACGCAGTATTTT
>19|TRBJ2-5|TRBV5-1|NA|TRBD2
CASSPRGTSGGLMGETQYF
TGCGCCAGCAGCCCAAGGGGGACTAGCGGGGGCCTGATGGGTGAGACCCAGTACTTC
>14|TRBJ2-2|TRBV5-4|NA|NA
CASSAGTLPGELFF
TGTGCCAGCAGCGCCGGGACTCTCCCCGGGGAGCTGTTTTTT
>13|TRBJ1-4|TRBV29-1|NA|TRBD1
CSVTGTGEEKLFF
TGCAGCGTAACCGGGACAGGGGAAGAAAAACTGTTTTTT
>15|TRBJ2-5|TRBV4-2|NA|TRBD2
CASSQTSGAQETQYF
TGTGCCAGCAGCCAAACTAGCGGGGCCCAAGAGACCCAGTACTTC
>17|TRBJ2-7|TRBV28|few|TRBD2
CASSGVGSQRGAYEQYF
TGTGCCAGCAGTGGGGTAGGCAGCCAGCGGGGCGCCTACGAGCAGTACTTC
>15|TRBJ1-6|TRBV6-5|NA|NA
CASSYRVRGFSPLHF
TGTGCCAGCAGTTACCGAGTCCGGGGTTTTTCACCCCTCCACTTT
>15|TRBJ2-5|TRBV11-2|NA|TRBD1
CASSLWGQGQETQYF
TGTGCCAGCAGCTTATGGGGACAGGGTCAAGAGACCCAGTACTTC
>15|TRBJ1-2|TRBV19|NA|TRBD1
CASRTQHAGGGGYTF
TGTGCCAGTAGAACCCAGCACGCAGGGGGAGGCGGCTACACCTTC
>16|TRBJ2-6|TRBV6-9|NA|TRBD1
CASSHGTASGANVLTF
TGTGCCAGCAGTCACGGGACAGCCTCTGGGGCCAACGTCCTGACTTTC
>14|TRBJ2-2|TRBV9|NA|NA
CASSVVPGVGELFF
TGTGCCAGCAGCGTAGTTCCGGGTGTCGGGGAGCTGTTTTTT
>15|TRBJ2-1|TRBV5-1|NA|TRBD2
CASSPGTSGYNEQFF
TGCGCCAGCAGCCCCGGGACTAGCGGGTACAATGAGCAGTTCTTC
>17|TRBJ2-7|TRBV30|once|NA
CAWSVHGDRLVCYEQYF
TGTGCCTGGAGTGTCCATGGGGACCGACTAGTCTGCTACGAGCAGTACTTC
>15|TRBJ1-2|TRBV9|once|NA
CASSAHRGGGKGYTF
TGTGCCAGCAGCGCACACCGGGGGGGCGGGAAGGGCTACACCTTC
>13|TRBJ1-1|TRBV7-2|NA|NA
CASSLALDGKAFF
TGTGCCAGCAGCTTAGCCTTGGACGGGAAAGCTTTCTTT
>15|TRBJ1-2|TRBV5-1|NA|NA
CASSLVATGNYGYTF
TGCGCCAGCAGCTTGGTGGCCACAGGGAACTATGGCTACACCTTC
>13|TRBJ2-1|TRBV5-1|NA|TRBD2
CASSGTSENEQFF
TGCGCCAGCAGTGGGACTAGCGAAAATGAGCAGTTCTTC
>15|TRBJ2-1|TRBV9|NA|NA
CASSVAPDKYNEQFF
TGTGCCAGCAGCGTAGCCCCGGACAAATACAATGAGCAGTTCTTC
>16|TRBJ2-1|TRBV4-3|NA|NA
CASSQDLERAYNEQFF
TGCGCCAGCAGCCAAGATTTGGAGCGGGCCTACAATGAGCAGTTCTTC
>14|TRBJ2-1|TRBV4-3|NA|NA
CASSPVTRLDEQFF
TGCGCCAGCAGCCCAGTAACTAGGTTGGATGAGCAGTTCTTC
>14|TRBJ2-7|TRBV11-2|NA|TRBD1
CASSFGTVGYEQYF
TGTGCCAGCAGCTTCGGGACAGTCGGCTACGAGCAGTACTTC
>15|TRBJ1-5|TRBV13|NA|NA
CASSRGLGSNQPQHF
TGTGCCAGCAGCCGAGGACTGGGGAGCAATCAGCCCCAGCATTTT